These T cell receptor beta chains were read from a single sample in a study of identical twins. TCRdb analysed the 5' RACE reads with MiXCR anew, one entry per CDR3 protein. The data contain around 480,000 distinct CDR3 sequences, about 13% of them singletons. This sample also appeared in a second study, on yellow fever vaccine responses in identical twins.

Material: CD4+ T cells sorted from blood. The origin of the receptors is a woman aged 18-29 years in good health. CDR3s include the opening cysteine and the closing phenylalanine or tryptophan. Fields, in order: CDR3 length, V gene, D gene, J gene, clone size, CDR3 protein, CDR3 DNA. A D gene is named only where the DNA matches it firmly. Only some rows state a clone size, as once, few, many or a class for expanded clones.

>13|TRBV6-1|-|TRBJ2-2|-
CASTTAAARELFF
TGTGCCAGCACTACCGCGGCAGCCCGGGAGCTGTTTTTT
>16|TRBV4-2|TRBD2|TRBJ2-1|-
CASSQGGGAPYNEQFF
TGTGCCAGCAGCCAAGGCGGGGGGGCCCCCTACAATGAGCAGTTCTTC
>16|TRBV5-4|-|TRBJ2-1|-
CASGTQGLHEGREQFF
TGTGCCAGCGGTACCCAAGGACTCCACGAGGGTCGAGAGCAGTTCTTC
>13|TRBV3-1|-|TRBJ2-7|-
CASSQAAGYEQYF
TGTGCCAGCAGCCAAGCGGCGGGCTACGAGCAGTACTTC
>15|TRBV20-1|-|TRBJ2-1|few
CSAREPGPGGNEQFF
TGCAGTGCTAGGGAACCGGGACCCGGGGGTAATGAGCAGTTCTTC
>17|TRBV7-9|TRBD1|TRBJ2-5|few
CASSLARGSPTGETQYF
TGTGCCAGCAGCTTAGCCAGGGGGTCACCCACCGGGGAGACCCAGTACTTC
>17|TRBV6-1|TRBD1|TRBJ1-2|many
CASRLRQGIIGRDGYTF
TGTGCCAGCAGGCTCAGACAGGGAATTATAGGGAGGGATGGCTACACCTTC
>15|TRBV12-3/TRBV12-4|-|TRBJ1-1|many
CASSLPRGGGTEAFF
TGTGCCAGCAGTCTCCCTCGAGGGGGAGGCACTGAAGCTTTCTTT
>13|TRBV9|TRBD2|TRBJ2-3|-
CASSTRGGDTQYF
TGTGCCAGCAGCACCCGGGGGGGGGATACGCAGTATTTT
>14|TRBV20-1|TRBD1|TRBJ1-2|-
CSARGTGTDYGYTF
TGCAGTGCTAGAGGAACCGGGACAGACTATGGCTACACCTTC
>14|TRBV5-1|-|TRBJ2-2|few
CASSRAANTGELFF
TGCGCCAGCAGCCGGGCGGCGAACACCGGGGAGCTGTTTTTT
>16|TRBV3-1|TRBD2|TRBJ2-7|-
CASSQGGAGVASEQYF
TGTGCCAGCAGCCAAGGTGGAGCGGGAGTAGCGAGCGAGCAGTACTTC
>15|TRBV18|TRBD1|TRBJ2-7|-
CASSPLGRGLFEQYF
TGTGCCAGCTCACCACTTGGCAGGGGGCTCTTCGAGCAGTACTTC
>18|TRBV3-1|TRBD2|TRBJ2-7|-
CASSQGGILAGDSYEQYF
TGTGCCAGCAGCCAAGGAGGAATACTAGCGGGGGACTCCTACGAGCAGTACTTC
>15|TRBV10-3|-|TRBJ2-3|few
CAISPQRDWTDTQYF
TGTGCCATCAGTCCCCAACGGGATTGGACAGATACGCAGTATTTT
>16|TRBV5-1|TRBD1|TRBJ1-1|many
CASSLGTGAKNTEAFF
TGCGCCAGCAGCTTGGGGACAGGGGCGAAGAACACTGAAGCTTTCTTT
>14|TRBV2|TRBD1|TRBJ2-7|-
CASEGAKDHYEQYF
TGTGCCAGCGAGGGGGCGAAAGACCACTACGAGCAGTACTTC
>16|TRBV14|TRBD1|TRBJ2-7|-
CASSQRAGTGAYEQYF
TGTGCCAGCAGCCAACGAGCCGGGACAGGAGCCTACGAGCAGTACTTC
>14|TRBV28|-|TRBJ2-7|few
CASNSLDGSYEQYF
TGTGCCAGCAATTCTTTGGACGGATCCTACGAGCAGTACTTC
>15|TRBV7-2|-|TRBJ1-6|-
CASSPDNSYNSPLHF
TGTGCCAGCAGCCCGGACAACTCCTATAATTCACCCCTCCACTTT